This T cell receptor beta chain emerged from a study of patients and donors after allogeneic stem cell transplantation (dated by TCRdb to about 2020). On this clonotype: Which antigen it targets is not known. The sample holds no much larger clone one base away, and base qualities are not on file.

The CDR3 measures 14 amino acids from cysteine to phenylalanine. Only the CDR3 DNA stays, 42 bases, in frame from base 1. V lost 10 bases and J lost 7 bases, and the count of bases not matched to a germline gene is 9. CDR1 and CDR2, per the germline V gene, are SNHLY and FYNNEI. Receptors were amplified or captured by RT-PCR. Instrument used: NextSeq 550. TCRdb's own reprocessing of the public reads used fastp at Q25 and MiXCR and kept productive beta chains. CDR3 protein duplicates are merged, each entry listing the most common genes and DNA. This sample lists under 200,000 distinct CDR3 sequences; about 32% were detected once. The ten largest clonotypes hold around 3.2% of the sample.

The receptor's source is a human donor who was either an allogeneic HSCT recipient or a stem cell or donor lymphocyte infusion donor (not recorded which). It is not recorded whose cells these are; they may come from a transplant donor. Sequenced: blood, either unsorted or a sorted T cell fraction (not recorded which). The chain is made from TRBV2 and TRBJ2-1, with 11 middle bases fitting TRBD2. The CDR3 region reads CATSSGRLGNEQFF. The nucleotides read TGTGCCACTTCTAGCGGGAGGTTGGGAAATGAGCAGTTCTTC.